This T cell receptor beta chain was documented in a study of T cell clonotyping in hematopoietic cell transplantation. Broader study findings: Pathologically expanded recipient clonotypes increased progressively from day 30 to day 180 as diversity fell. Broader posttransplant TCR repertoire diversity was predicted by graft donor and pretransplant recipient Inverse Simpson Index values.

As regards this clone: Its matching antigen is unknown.

Per germline, CDR1 SGHAT and CDR2 FQNNGV. Trimming removed 0 bases from V and 10 bases from J, with 10 bases in between. This CDR3 has 13 residues. Sequencing used immunoSEQ multiplex PCR; TCRdb keeps in-frame clones, though not all of them. In the table there are 9,500 to 15,000 clones, 80% to 90% of which are singletons. Sequenced material: peripheral blood mononuclear cells. This chain links TRBV11-2 with TRBJ2-1; D remains unclear. This receptor was obtained from a human donor who either received an allogeneic hematopoietic cell transplant for a myeloid malignancy or was a related donor (not recorded which). Some clones in this sample may be carry-over from other donors' samples. CDR3 amino acids: CASSLEGLGEQFF. The CDR3 nucleotides are TGTGCCAGCAGCTTAGAAGGTTTGGGAGAGCAGTTCTTC.